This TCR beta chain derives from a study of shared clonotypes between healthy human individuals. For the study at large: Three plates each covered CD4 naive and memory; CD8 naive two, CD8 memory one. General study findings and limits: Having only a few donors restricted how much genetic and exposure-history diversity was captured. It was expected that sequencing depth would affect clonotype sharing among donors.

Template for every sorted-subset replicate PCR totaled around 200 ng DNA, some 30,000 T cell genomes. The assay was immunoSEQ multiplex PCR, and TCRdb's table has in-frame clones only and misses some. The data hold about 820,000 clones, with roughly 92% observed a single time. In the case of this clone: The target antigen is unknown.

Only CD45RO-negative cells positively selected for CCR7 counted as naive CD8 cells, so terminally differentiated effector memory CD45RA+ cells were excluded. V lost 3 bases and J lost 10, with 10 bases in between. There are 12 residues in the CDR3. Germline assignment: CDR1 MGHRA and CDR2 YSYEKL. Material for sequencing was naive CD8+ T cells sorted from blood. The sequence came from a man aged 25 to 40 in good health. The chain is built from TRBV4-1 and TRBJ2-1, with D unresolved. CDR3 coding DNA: TGCGCCAGCAGCCACGCCTCTATGGAGCAGTTCTTC. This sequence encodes CASSHASMEQFF.